Described below is a single T cell receptor (beta chain) sequence and its context. Its antigen is currently unknown. The protocol was immunoSEQ multiplex PCR, while the TCRdb copy is restricted to in-frame clones and leaves out a portion. This table holds around 16,000 clones, around 88% found once. The sample is drawn from a study of immune evolution from preneoplasia to lung adenocarcinoma. Macro-dissection enriched premalignant or tumor cells before nucleic acid extraction. Points from the study as a whole: Later-stage lesions seemingly showed higher T cell density and diversity than normal lung.

The TCR comes from a person in their 70s with invasive lung adenocarcinoma. Input material: FFPE invasive lung adenocarcinoma tissue.

The CDR3 nucleotides read TGCGCCAGTCGACAGGGGAGTGGTGAAAAACTGTTTTTT. The encoded protein is CASRQGSGEKLFF. The V gene is TRBV5-1, the J gene TRBJ1-4; 8 nucleotides match TRBD1. CDR1 SGHRS and CDR2 YFSETQ come from the germline V gene. V lost 8 bases, J lost 7 bases, and 7 bases stayed unmatched. This CDR3 comprises 13 residues.